The following is a T cell receptor (beta chain) sequence with its context. The antigen is unknown. These data come from a study of T cell responses to AZD1222 COVID-19 vaccine. On the study more broadly: Second-dose groups at about 4 or about 12 weeks were pooled. Points from the study as a whole: Repertoires were obtained only post-peak T cell response.

Repertoires were generated with immunoSEQ multiplex PCR, while TCRdb's copy carries only in-frame clones and drops some. The data show approximately 60,000 clones, about 74% seen once. CDR1 SGHDN and CDR2 FVKESK come from the germline V gene. The CDR3 has 16 amino acids. The V end was cut by 2 bases, the J end by 4 bases, with 17 bases between. The chain combines TRBV14 with TRBJ1-2; the D gene is possibly TRBD1 (6 bases). The receptor was derived from an adult in good health. Sequencing was performed on peripheral blood, taken on day 0 of AZD1222 vaccination. Here the CDR3 reads CASSQKSGARLYGYTF. CDR3 DNA sequence: TGTGCCAGCAGCCAAAAGTCAGGGGCCCGACTCTATGGCTACACCTTC.